This entry describes one TCR beta chain. It lacks a known antigen. No base quality information exists; no much larger clone differs at one position. Measured from the cysteine to the phenylalanine, the CDR3 is 13 residues long. Here the CDR3 DNA is all that survives: 39 bases in frame from base 1. Trimming accounts for 3 bases at V and 9 bases at J, while the number of junction bases matched to no gene is 10. The germline V gene encodes CDR1 SQVTM and CDR2 ANQGSEA. The immunoSEQ Assay, a bias-controlled multiplex PCR, was used to amplify TCRbeta CDR3 regions from genomic DNA. The authors' pipeline ran thus. Within the assay, amplification of reference gene primers was used to estimate how many nucleated cells each sample contained. Sequence reads were collapsed and filtered to measure the absolute abundance of every unique TCRbeta CDR3 rearrangement. For each sample, productive Simpson clonality was calculated as the square root of Simpson's diversity index across productive rearrangements. In its TCRdb copy, this immuneACCESS table keeps in-frame sequences only and misses some clones. Where compared with another copy, unresolved V genes explain less than half of these, and the others have no known cause. V, J and clone size reflect that table, while D and trimming were determined from the DNA. The sample data list approximately 220,000 clones, and around 85% of these were observed just once. Together, the top ten hold roughly 0.69% of the sample.

This specimen belongs to a study of blood T cell repertoires in COVID-19 (dated by TCRdb to the early 2020s). As for the study more broadly: The collaborator samples originated in the United States, Italy and Spain and spanned the acute and convalescent phases of COVID-19. The material from the prospective study consisted of cDNA or gDNA derived from T cells, B-cell-depleted T cells, or PBMCs. The dataset comprised deeply sampled blood TCRbeta repertoires from subjects exposed to, actively infected with, or recovered from COVID-19. The repertoires were made available in a free public database intended to serve as a resource for research on the immune response to SARS-CoV-2. The samples were drawn from the first 160 participants of the ongoing ImmuneRACE study and from 1,254 subjects provided by 6 global collaborators. Sample metadata almost always included a de-identified subject ID, COVID-19 status, age in years and sex. Where available, HLA class I and class II types were obtained from metadata supplied by the sample provider rather than from assay-based typing.

Whole blood was collected in K2EDTA tubes by collaborating institutions according to the institutions' own protocols. Collaborator samples were shipped for TCRbeta analysis as frozen whole blood, isolated PBMCs, or DNA extracted from either sample type. What the research found in general, with its limitations: The quantity of clinical and demographic metadata differed by source and by participant and was supplied without curation.

The clonotype comes from a man aged 35 to 55 with acute or convalescent COVID-19. The chain is made from TRBV29-1 and TRBJ2-7, with TRBD2 matching 8 junction bases. Material: peripheral blood. Here is the DNA: TGCAGCGTTGACACGGCTAGCGGGTCAAGGCAGTACTTC. Its protein is CSVDTASGSRQYF.